These 21 T cell receptor beta chains came from one sample sequenced in a study of blood T cell repertoires in COVID-19. Generated by immunoSEQ multiplex PCR, the TCRdb table keeps only in-frame clones and is missing some. The sample consists of 300,000 to 350,000 clones, about 91% of them appearing once. Sequenced: peripheral blood. The receptors were gathered from a woman in her 30s with COVID-19, enrolled during active disease.

The J gene is TRBJ1-6, the V gene TRBV5-8, with TRBD1 identical over 8 bases. This CDR3 spans 15 amino acids. CDR1 SGHTS and CDR2 YDEGEE come from the germline V gene. J lost 7 bases, V lost 1 base, and 4 bases had no gene match. Here the CDR3 DNA reads TGTGCCAGCAGCTTGTGGACAGGGAACAATTCACCCCTCCACTTT. Translating it yields CASSLWTGNNSPLHF.

The chain couples TRBV7-2 to TRBJ1-4, with D tentatively TRBD1 (5 bases). The germline V gene has CDR1 SGHTA and CDR2 FQGNSA. Trimming shortened V by 1 base and J by 5 bases, and 11 bases separated the two germline ends. This CDR3 spans 15 amino acids. In nucleotides, the CDR3 is TGTGCCAGCAGCTTAGAGCGGGGCCTCAATGAAAAACTGTTTTTT. The encoded protein is CASSLERGLNEKLFF.

In its sample, this clone was seen a few times. The V and J genes are TRBV5-6 and TRBJ1-6; 7 bases match TRBD1. With 0 bases clipped from V and 6 bases from J, the junction kept 9 bases outside the gene matches. The CDR3 length is 17 residues. From germline, CDR1 is SGHDT and CDR2 YYEEEE. The CDR3 loop reads CASSLEGGTFGNSPLHF. As DNA, the CDR3 is TGTGCCAGCAGCTTGGAAGGGGGCACCTTCGGTAATTCACCCCTCCACTTT.

V and J are TRBV4-2 and TRBJ2-1; D is unclear. Germline values: CDR1 LGHNA, CDR2 YNFKEQ. Between the trimmed V and J ends, which lost 2 bases and 0 bases, there was a span of 8 bases. This CDR3 spans 15 amino acids. The CDR3 nucleotides read TGTGCCAGCAGCCAAATGTTGAGCTCCTACAATGAGCAGTTCTTC. Translation gives CASSQMLSSYNEQFF.

The chain joins TRBV5-1 to TRBJ1-2; 8 bases map to TRBD1. The CDR3 has 18 amino acids. Trimming at V came to 0 bases and at J to 4 bases, leaving 14 bases not matched to a gene. Germline loops: CDR1 SGHRS, CDR2 YFSETQ. The CDR3 region is CASSLVGRGRGISYGYTF. As DNA, the CDR3 is TGCGCCAGCAGCTTGGTGGGCAGGGGGCGCGGGATCTCCTATGGCTACACCTTC.

This clone appeared a few times. The chain links TRBV29-1 to TRBJ1-2, with a possible D match to TRBD1 (6 bases). Trimming removed 2 bases at V and 8 bases at J, with 27 bases between. CDR1 and CDR2 from the germline V gene are SQVTM and ANQGSEA. This CDR3 region has 17 residues. The CDR3 nucleotides are TGCAGCGTTGAATCCGAAGGACAGTCTCATTACCTTGTGGGCTACACCTTC. Its protein product is CSVESEGQSHYLVGYTF.

The chain carries TRBV12-3 or TRBV12-4 and TRBJ1-1, with 7 bases identical to TRBD1. The CDR3 contains 13 residues. V lost 6 bases to trimming and J lost 4 bases; unmatched junction nucleotides: 5. CDR3 DNA sequence: TGTGCCAGCAGGGACGCAGGGGGCACTGAAGCTTTCTTT. It codes for CASRDAGGTEAFF.

This clone has only a few counts. V is TRBV19 and J is TRBJ1-6; 9 bases line up with TRBD1. Germline V gene sequence: CDR1 LNHDA, CDR2 SQIVND (reference sequence). The CDR3 is 16 amino acids. Trimming took 6 bases from V and 1 from J; bases not matched to a gene: 4. The CDR3 loop reads CASSTDRGSYNSPLHF. The CDR3 nucleotides read TGTGCCAGTAGCACCGACAGGGGGTCCTATAATTCACCCCTCCACTTT.

This chain links TRBV5-1 with TRBJ1-5, with 11 bases that match TRBD1. V shed 4 bases, J shed 5 bases, and the junction held 5 bases outside the gene matches. The CDR3 covers 15 residues. Looked up from germline, CDR1 is SGHRS and CDR2 is YFSETQ. The CDR3 DNA follows: TGCGCCAGCAGCCCGGGACAGGGGGTTTATCAGCCCCAGCATTTT. This codes for CASSPGQGVYQPQHF.

The table lists this clone with a few counts. The junction shows a germline mismatch at one end, possibly a read error. The DNA of the CDR3 is TGTGCCCGCAGGGGGCCAAATTCACCCCTCCACTTT. It specifies CARRGPNSPLHF. The chain employs TRBV2 and TRBJ1-6, with TRBD1 matching 8 bases. This CDR3 is 12 amino acids long. The germline V gene encodes CDR1 SNHLY and CDR2 FYNNEI.

The chain joins TRBV6-5 to TRBJ2-7, with D possibly being TRBD2 (6 bases). Trimming cost V 6 bases and J 6 bases, with 9 bases left between them. This CDR3 has 11 amino acids. The germline V gene has CDR1 MNHEY and CDR2 SVGAGI. The CDR3 reads CASRDGGEQYV. CDR3 in DNA: TGTGCCAGCAGGGACGGGGGCGAGCAGTACGTC.

The rearrangement uses TRBV28 and TRBJ2-7, with a weak D call TRBD1 (6 bases). The germline V gene has CDR1 MDHEN and CDR2 SYDVKM. V lost 3 bases, J lost 0 bases, and 12 bases lay in between. There are 15 residues in the CDR3. The CDR3 loop is CASSFQDRFSYEQYF. The CDR3 bases are TGTGCCAGCAGTTTCCAAGACAGGTTCTCCTACGAGCAGTACTTC.

The chain is built from TRBV5-6 and TRBJ2-3; D is perhaps TRBD1 (5 bases). Germline V gene lookup returns CDR1 SGHDT and CDR2 YYEEEE. Trimming took off 0 bases at V and 13 bases at J, with 9 bases between the two ends. The CDR3 length is 11 residues. CDR3 residues: CASSLGREKYF. The DNA for the CDR3 is TGTGCCAGCAGCTTGGGCAGGGAAAAGTATTTT.

The rearrangement links TRBV10-1 to TRBJ2-5; TRBD2 might be the D (5 bases). Germline V gene data show CDR1 as WNHNN and CDR2 as SYGVQD (reference sequence). Trimming took off 8 bases at V and 7 bases at J, with 17 bases between the two ends. CDR3 length: 13 amino acids. CDR3 protein: CASQRNVKGTQYF. In DNA form, the CDR3 reads TGCGCCAGCCAGCGGAACGTTAAAGGGACCCAGTACTTC.

The count of this clone is one. The CDR3: CASSTTRPTRGTIYF. CDR3 DNA sequence: TGTGCCAGCAGCACTACTCGACCGACTAGGGGCACCATATATTTT. The chain joins TRBV11-2 to TRBJ1-3, with a tentative D call TRBD1 (5 bases). V was clipped by 5 bases and J by 9 bases, with 20 bases between them. The CDR3 is 15 residues long. Germline lookup yields CDR1 SGHAT and CDR2 FQNNGV.

In this sample, this clone turned up a few times. This sequence joins TRBV12-3 or TRBV12-4 and TRBJ1-1; unclear D gene. V was shortened by 6 bases and J by 1 base, with 9 bases between the two germline ends. CDR3 length equals 13 residues. CDR3 loop: CASSPPGNTEAFF. The DNA for the CDR3 is TGTGCCAGCAGCCCCCCAGGGAACACTGAAGCTTTCTTT.

This chain joins TRBV5-6 and TRBJ1-1; no clear D gene. Trimming removed 4 bases from V and 0 bases from J, with 7 bases in between. This CDR3 comprises 13 residues. Germline V gene data show CDR1 as SGHDT and CDR2 as YYEEEE. In DNA form, the CDR3 reads TGTGCCAGCAGCGCCGGTCTGAACACTGAAGCTTTCTTT. As protein: CASSAGLNTEAFF.

This chain uses TRBV15 with TRBJ1-4; weak D call: TRBD1 (6 bases). Germline CDR1 reads LNHNV; CDR2 reads YYDKDF (reference sequence). This CDR3 comprises 15 residues. Trimming cost V 1 base and J 4 bases, with 10 bases left between them. The CDR3 DNA sequence: TGTGCCACCAGCAGAGGACAGGCGAATAATGAAAAACTGTTTTTT. Amino acid sequence: CATSRGQANNEKLFF.

V gene TRBV27 combines with J gene TRBJ1-1; TRBD1 is a possible D gene (6 bases). The CDR3 totals 14 residues. Germline CDR1 and CDR2: MNHEY and SMNVEV (reference sequence). V was pared by 4 bases and J by 8 bases, with 17 bases between. This CDR3 is CASSSADRLREAFF. CDR3 DNA sequence: TGTGCCAGCAGTTCAGCCGACAGGTTGAGGGAAGCTTTCTTT.

This chain joins TRBV18 and TRBJ2-3; the D is unclear. The CDR3 loop spans 14 amino acids. Trimming removed 3 bases at V and 0 bases at J, with 7 bases between. CDR1 KGHSH and CDR2 LQKENI come from the germline V gene. This CDR3 is CASSPRVSTDTQYF. The CDR3 region has the DNA TGTGCCAGCTCACCTCGGGTGAGCACAGATACGCAGTATTTT.

The chain uses TRBV29-1 and TRBJ1-4; tentative D call: TRBD1 (5 bases). Germline assignment: CDR1 SQVTM and CDR2 ANQGSEA. V shed 4 bases and J shed 8 bases, with 14 bases lying between them. CDR3 length: 13 residues. CDR3 in amino acids: CSVAAGSGEKLFF. DNA for the CDR3: TGCAGCGTTGCGGCAGGGTCGGGCGAAAAACTGTTTTTT.